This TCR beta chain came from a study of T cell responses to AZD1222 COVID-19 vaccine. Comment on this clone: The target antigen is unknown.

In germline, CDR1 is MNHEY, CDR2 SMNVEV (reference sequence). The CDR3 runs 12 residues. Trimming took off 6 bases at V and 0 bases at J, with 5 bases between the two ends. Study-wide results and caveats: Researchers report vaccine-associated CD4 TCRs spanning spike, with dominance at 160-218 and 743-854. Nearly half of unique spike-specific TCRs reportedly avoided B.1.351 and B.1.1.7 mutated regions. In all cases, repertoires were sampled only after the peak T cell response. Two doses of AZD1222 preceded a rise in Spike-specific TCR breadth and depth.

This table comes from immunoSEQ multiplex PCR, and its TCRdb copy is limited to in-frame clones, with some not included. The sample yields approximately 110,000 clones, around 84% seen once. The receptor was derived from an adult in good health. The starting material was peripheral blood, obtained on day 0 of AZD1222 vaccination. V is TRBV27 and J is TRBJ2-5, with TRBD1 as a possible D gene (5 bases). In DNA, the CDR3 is TGTGCCAGCAGGGACAACCAAGAGACCCAGTACTTC. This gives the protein CASRDNQETQYF.